The clone carrying this TCR beta chain has ten or more counts. The antigen is not known. The data derive from a study of regulatory T cells in long-lasting Graves disease. The sample's time point: newly diagnosed GD, antithyroid drugs for less than 3 months. TCR sequences were obtained from RNA taken from PBMCs. EDTA tubes collected roughly 10 milliliters of peripheral blood. Findings and caveats of the study: Newly diagnosed patients had higher TCR diversity than persistent Graves' patients did.

Sequencing libraries for TCR beta were prepared with iRepertoire HTBI primers and Arm-PCR of CDR3 regions. Via MiXCR, TCRdb re-called the multiplex PCR reads, giving one row per CDR3 protein. Of over 500,000 distinct CDR3 sequences listed, around 16% are singletons. The germline V gene has CDR1 GTSNPN and CDR2 SVGIG (reference sequence). Trimming took off 5 bases at V and 8 bases at J, with 15 bases between the two ends. The CDR3 totals 12 residues. This sample also appeared in a second study, on T cells in Graves' hyperthyroidism and ophthalmopathy. That paper states: Diagnoses used clinical symptoms, serum thyroxine and TRAb, thyroid ultrasound and orbital computed tomography.

The chain uses TRBV30 and TRBJ1-2; D is unclear. The sample was peripheral blood mononuclear cells (PBMCs), taken at new diagnosis, from a patient treated with antithyroid drugs. The TCR comes from a man between 18 and 35 years old with Graves disease. The CDR3 DNA is TGTGCCTGGGGGGATAGGAAGAGCGGCTACACCTTC. Its protein is CAWGDRKSGYTF.